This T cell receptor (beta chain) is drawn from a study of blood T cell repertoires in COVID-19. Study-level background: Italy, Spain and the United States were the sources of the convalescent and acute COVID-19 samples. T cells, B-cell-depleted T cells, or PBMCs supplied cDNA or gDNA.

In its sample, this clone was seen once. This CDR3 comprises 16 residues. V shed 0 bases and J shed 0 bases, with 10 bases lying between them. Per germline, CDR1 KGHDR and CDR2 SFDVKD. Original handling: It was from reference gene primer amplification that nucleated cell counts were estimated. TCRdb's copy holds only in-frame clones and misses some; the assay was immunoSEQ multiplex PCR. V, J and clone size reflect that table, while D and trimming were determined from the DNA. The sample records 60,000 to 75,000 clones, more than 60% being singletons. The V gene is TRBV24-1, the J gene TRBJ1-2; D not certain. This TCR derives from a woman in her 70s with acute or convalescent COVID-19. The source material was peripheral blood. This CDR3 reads CATSDLNTMSNYGYTF. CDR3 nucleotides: TGTGCCACCAGTGATTTGAACACTATGTCTAACTATGGCTACACCTTC.